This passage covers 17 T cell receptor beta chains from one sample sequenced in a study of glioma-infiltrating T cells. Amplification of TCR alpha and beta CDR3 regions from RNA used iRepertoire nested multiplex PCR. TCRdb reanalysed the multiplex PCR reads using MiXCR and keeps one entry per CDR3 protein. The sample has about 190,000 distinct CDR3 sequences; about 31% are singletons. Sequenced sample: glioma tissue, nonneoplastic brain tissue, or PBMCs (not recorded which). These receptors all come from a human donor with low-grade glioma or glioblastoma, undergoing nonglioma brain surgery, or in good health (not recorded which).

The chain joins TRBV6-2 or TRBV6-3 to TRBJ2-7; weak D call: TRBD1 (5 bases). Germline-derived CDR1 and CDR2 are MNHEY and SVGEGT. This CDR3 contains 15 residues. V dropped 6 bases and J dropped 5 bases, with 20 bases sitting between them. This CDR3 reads CASRKDAHRINEQYF. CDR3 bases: TGTGCCAGCAGGAAAGATGCGCACAGGATAAACGAGCAGTACTTC.

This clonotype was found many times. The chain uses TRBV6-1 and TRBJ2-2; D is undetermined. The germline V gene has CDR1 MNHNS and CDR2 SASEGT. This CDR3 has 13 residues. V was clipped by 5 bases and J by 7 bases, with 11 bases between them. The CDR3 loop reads CASSRRTVGELFF. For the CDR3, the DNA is TGTGCCAGCAGTCGTCGGACGGTCGGGGAGCTGTTTTTT.

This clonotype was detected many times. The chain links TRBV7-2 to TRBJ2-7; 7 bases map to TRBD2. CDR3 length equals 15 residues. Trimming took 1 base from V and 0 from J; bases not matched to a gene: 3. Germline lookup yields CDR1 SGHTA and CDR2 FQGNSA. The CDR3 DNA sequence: TGTGCCAGCAGCTTAGTAAGCGGGGCCTCCTACGAGCAGTACTTC. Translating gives CASSLVSGASYEQYF.

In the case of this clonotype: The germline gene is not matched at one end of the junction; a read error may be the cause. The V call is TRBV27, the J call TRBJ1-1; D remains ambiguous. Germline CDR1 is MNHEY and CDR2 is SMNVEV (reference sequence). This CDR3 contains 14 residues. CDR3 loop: CASSFNYGNTKAFF. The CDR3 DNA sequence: TGTGCCAGCAGTTTTAATTACGGGAACACTAAAGCTTTCTTT.

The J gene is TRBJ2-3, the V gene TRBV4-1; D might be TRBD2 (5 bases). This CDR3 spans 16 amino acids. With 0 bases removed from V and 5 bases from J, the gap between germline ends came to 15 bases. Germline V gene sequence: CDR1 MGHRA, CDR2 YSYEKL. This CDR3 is CASSQEAALEGDTQYF. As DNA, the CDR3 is TGCGCCAGCAGCCAAGAAGCTGCTCTAGAGGGAGATACGCAGTATTTT.

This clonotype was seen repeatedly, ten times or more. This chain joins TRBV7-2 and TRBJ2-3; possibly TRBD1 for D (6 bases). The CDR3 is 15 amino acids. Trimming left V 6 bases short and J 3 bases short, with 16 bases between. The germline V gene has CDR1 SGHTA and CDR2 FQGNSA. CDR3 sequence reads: CASRDRTVLTDTQYF. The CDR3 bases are TGTGCCAGCAGAGATAGGACAGTTTTAACAGATACGCAGTATTTT.

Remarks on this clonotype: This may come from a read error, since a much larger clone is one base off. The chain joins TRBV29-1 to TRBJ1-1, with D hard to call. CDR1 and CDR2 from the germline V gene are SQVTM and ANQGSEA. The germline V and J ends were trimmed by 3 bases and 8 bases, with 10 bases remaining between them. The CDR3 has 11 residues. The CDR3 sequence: CSVESCEEAFF. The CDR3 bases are TGCAGCGTTGAGTCCTGCGAAGAAGCTTTCTTT. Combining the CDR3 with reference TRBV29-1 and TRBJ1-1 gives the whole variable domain SAVISQKPSRDICQRGTSLTIQCQVDSQVTMMFWYRQQPGQSLTLIATANQGSEATYESGFVIDKFPISRPNLTFSTLTVSNMSPEDSSIYLCSVESCEEAFFGQGTRLTVV.

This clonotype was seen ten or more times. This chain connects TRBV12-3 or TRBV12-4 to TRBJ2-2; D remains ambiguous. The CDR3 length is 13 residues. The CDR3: CAGCRTNTGELFF. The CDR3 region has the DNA TGTGCAGGGTGTAGAACGAACACCGGGGAGCTGTTTTTT.

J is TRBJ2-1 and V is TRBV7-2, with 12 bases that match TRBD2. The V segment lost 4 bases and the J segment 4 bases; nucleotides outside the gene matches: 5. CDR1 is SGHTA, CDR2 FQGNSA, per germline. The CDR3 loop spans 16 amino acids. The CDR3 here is CASSSLAGGRYNEQFF. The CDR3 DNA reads TGTGCCAGCAGCTCTCTAGCGGGAGGGCGTTACAATGAGCAGTTCTTC. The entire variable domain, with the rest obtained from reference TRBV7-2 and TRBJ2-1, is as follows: GAGVSQSPSNKVTEKGKDVELRCDPISGHTALYWYRQSLGQGLEFLIYFQGNSAPDKSGLPSDRFSAERTGGSVSTLTIQRTQQEDSAVYLCASSSLAGGRYNEQFFGPGTRLTVL.

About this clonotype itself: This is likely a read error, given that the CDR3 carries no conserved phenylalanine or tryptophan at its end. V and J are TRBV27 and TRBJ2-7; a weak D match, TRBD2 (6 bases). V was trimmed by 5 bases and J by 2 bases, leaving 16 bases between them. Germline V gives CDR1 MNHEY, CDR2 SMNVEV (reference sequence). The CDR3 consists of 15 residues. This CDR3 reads CASSIRDSSTYEQYS. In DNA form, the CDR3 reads TGTGCCAGCAGTATACGGGACTCCAGCACCTACGAGCAGTACTCC.

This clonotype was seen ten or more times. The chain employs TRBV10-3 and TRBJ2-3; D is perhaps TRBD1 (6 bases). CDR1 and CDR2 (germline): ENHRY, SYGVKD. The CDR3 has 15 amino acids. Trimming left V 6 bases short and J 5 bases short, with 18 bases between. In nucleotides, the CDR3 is TGTGCCATCAGCGACTCGACGACAGGAGGAGATACGCAGTATTTT. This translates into CAISDSTTGGDTQYF.

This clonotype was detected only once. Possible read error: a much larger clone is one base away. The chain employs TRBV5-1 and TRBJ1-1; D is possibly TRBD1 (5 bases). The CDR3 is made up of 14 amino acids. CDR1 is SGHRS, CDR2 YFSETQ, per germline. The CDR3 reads CASSFLDRQGESFF. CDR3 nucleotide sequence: TGCGCCAGCAGCTTCCTTGATCGGCAGGGTGAATCTTTCTTT.

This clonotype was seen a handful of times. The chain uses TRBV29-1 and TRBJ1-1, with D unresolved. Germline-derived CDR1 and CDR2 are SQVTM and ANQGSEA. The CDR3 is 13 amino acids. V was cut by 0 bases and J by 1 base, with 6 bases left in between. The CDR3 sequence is CSVEEVKNTEAFF. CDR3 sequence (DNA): TGCAGCGTTGAAGAGGTGAAGAACACTGAAGCTTTCTTT.

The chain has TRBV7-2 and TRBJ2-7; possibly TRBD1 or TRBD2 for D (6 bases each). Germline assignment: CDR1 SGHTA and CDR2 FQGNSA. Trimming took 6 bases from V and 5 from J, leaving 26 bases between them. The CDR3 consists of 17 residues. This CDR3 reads CASRQGGGAEGLDEQYF. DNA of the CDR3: TGTGCCAGCAGACAAGGAGGGGGAGCGGAGGGCCTAGACGAGCAGTACTTC.

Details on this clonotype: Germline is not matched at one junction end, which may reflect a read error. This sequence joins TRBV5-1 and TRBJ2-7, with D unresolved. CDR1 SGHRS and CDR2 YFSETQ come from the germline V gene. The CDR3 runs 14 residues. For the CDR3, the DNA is TGCGTCAGCAGCGTTTCCAAAGCAGTCTACGAGCAGTACTTC. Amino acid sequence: CVSSVSKAVYEQYF.

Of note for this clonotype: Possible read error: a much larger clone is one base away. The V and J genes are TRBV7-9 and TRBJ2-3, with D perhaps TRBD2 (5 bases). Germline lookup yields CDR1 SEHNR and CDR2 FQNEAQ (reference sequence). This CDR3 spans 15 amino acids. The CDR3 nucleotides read TGTGCCAGCAACTTAGGAGGTTCCTTCACAGATACGCAGTATTTT. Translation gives CASNLGGSFTDTQYF.

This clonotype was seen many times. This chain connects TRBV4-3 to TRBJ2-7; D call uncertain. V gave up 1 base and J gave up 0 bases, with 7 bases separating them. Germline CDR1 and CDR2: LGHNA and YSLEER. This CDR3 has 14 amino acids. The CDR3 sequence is CASSQAQVSYEQYF. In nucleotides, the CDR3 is TGCGCCAGCAGCCAAGCGCAAGTCTCCTACGAGCAGTACTTC.